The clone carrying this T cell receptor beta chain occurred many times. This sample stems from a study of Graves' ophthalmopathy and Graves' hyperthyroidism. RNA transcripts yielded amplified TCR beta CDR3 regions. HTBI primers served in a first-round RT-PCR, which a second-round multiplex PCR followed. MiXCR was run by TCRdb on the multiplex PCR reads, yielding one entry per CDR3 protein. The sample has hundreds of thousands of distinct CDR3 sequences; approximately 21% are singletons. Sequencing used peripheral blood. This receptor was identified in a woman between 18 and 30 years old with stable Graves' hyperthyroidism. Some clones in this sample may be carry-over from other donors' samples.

CDR3 nucleotide sequence: TGTGCCAGCCGGAGAGCCGGGGAGCTGTTTTTT. The encoded protein is CASRRAGELFF. The gene calls are TRBV6-1 and TRBJ2-2; D not resolved. The V gene's germline CDR1 is MNHNS and CDR2 SASEGT. The CDR3 loop spans 11 amino acids. V lost 8 bases and J lost 6, with 7 bases in between.